A selection of T cell receptor beta chains follows, all from one sample in a study of T cell changes during pregnancy in multiple sclerosis. The data were produced by immunoSEQ multiplex PCR, yet TCRdb's version contains in-frame clones alone and is incomplete. The sample consists of more than 45,000 clones, 92% of them appearing once. The sequencing here drew on CD4+ T cells from peripheral blood mononuclear cells, taken after pregnancy. These receptors all come from a female donor with multiple sclerosis, enrolled in a pregnancy study. Both conserved end residues are part of each CDR3.

j_gene: TRBJ1-2; v_gene: TRBV6-1; CDR3aa: CASSTRLGGGYGYTF
j_gene: TRBJ1-1; v_gene: TRBV7-9; CDR3aa: CASSLATRRAGTEAFF
j_gene: TRBJ1-2; v_gene: TRBV5-1; CDR3aa: CASSQGQGGYTF
j_gene: TRBJ2-5; v_gene: TRBV7-2; CDR3aa: CASSLGGGGETQYF
j_gene: TRBJ1-3; v_gene: TRBV7-2; CDR3aa: CASSQSHQGFSGNTIYF
j_gene: TRBJ2-3; v_gene: TRBV4-3; CDR3aa: CASSQELRFTDTQYF
j_gene: TRBJ1-4; v_gene: TRBV2; CDR3aa: CASSPGWDFNEKLFF
j_gene: TRBJ1-5; v_gene: TRBV19; CDR3aa: CASSIADRVGNQPQHF
j_gene: TRBJ2-2; v_gene: TRBV25-1; CDR3aa: CASSLQGDTGELFF
j_gene: TRBJ2-4; v_gene: TRBV11-1; CDR3aa: CASTHVGATKNIQYF
j_gene: TRBJ1-4; v_gene: TRBV7-9; CDR3aa: CASSLGLGQLNEKLFF
j_gene: TRBJ2-7; v_gene: TRBV29-1; CDR3aa: CSVEFNRGSEQYF
j_gene: TRBJ2-7; v_gene: TRBV5-4; CDR3aa: CASSRTGLHEQYF
j_gene: TRBJ1-5; v_gene: TRBV19; CDR3aa: CASSTTGGQPQHF
j_gene: TRBJ1-1; v_gene: TRBV18; CDR3aa: CASSPLTGDTEAFF
j_gene: TRBJ2-5; v_gene: TRBV15; CDR3aa: CATSRDPGGGETQYF